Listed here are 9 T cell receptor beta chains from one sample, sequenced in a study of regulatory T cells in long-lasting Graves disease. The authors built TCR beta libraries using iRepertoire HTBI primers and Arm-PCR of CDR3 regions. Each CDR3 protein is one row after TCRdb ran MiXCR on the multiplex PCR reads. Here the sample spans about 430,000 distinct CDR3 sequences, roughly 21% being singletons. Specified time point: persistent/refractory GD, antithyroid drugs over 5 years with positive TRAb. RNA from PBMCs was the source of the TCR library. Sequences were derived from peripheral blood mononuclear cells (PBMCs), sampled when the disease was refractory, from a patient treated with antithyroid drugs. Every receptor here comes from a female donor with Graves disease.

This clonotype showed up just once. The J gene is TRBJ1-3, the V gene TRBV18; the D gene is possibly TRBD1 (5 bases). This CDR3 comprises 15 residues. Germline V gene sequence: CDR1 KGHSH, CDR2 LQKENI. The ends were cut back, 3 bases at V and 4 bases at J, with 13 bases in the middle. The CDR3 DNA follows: TGTGCCAGCTCACCTTCGGGACTAAACGGAAACACCATATATTTT. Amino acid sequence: CASSPSGLNGNTIYF.

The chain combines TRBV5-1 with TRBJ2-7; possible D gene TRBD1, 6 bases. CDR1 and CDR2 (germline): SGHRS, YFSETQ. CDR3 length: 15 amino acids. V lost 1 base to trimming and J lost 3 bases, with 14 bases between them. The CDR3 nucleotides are TGCGCCAGCAGCTTGTTGTCCGCAGGGGACTACGAGCAGTACTTC. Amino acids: CASSLLSAGDYEQYF. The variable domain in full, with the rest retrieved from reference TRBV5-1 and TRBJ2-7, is KAGVTQTPRYLIKTRGQQVTLSCSPISGHRSVSWYQQTPGQGLQFLFEYFSETQRNKGNFPGRFSGRQFSNSRSEMNVSTLELGDSALYLCASSLLSAGDYEQYFGPGTRLTVT.

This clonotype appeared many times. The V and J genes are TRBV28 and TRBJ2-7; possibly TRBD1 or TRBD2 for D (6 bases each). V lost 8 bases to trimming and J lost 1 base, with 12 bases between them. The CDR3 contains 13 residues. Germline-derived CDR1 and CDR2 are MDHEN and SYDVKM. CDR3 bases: TGTGCCAGCCTGGAGGGGGGATCCTACGAGCAGTACTTC. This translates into CASLEGGSYEQYF.

The CDR3 nucleotides read TGCAGCGGATTAGGACTACTCCCCACCGGGGAGCTGTTTTTT. Its protein product is CSGLGLLPTGELFF. This rearrangement joins TRBV29-1 to TRBJ2-2, with TRBD2 as a possible D gene (6 bases). The CDR3 contains 14 residues. Germline V gene sequence: CDR1 SQVTM, CDR2 ANQGSEA. V lost 7 bases and J lost 4, with 16 bases in between.

Here the CDR3 reads CAWTDRASKQYF. The CDR3 DNA reads as TGTGCCTGGACTGACAGGGCGTCGAAACAGTACTTC. V gene TRBV30 combines with J gene TRBJ2-7, with 7 bases lining up with TRBD1. The germline V gene has CDR1 GTSNPN and CDR2 SVGIG (reference sequence). The CDR3 contains 12 residues. The V and J ends lost 4 bases and 10 bases, in that order; junction bases with no gene match: 10.

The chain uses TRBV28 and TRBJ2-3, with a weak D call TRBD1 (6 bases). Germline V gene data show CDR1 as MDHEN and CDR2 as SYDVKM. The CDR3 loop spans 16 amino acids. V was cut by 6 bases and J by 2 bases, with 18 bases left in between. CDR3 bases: TGTGCCAGCAGCCGACCCCACAGGGTGACCACAGATACGCAGTATTTT. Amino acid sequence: CASSRPHRVTTDTQYF.

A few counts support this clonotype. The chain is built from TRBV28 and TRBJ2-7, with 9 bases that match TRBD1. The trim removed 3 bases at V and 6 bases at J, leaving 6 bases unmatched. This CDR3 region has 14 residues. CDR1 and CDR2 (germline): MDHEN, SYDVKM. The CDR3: CASSFLQGASEQYF. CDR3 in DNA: TGTGCCAGCAGTTTTTTACAGGGGGCCTCCGAGCAGTACTTC.

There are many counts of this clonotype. This CDR3 reads CASKPSGSRYEQYF. CDR3 bases: TGTGCCAGCAAGCCTAGCGGGAGTAGGTACGAGCAGTACTTC. The J gene is TRBJ2-7, the V gene TRBV3-1, with 10 bases that match TRBD2. Germline trimming cut 7 bases from V and 4 bases from J; bases unmatched to any gene: 7. Germline V gene lookup returns CDR1 LGHDT and CDR2 YNNKEL (reference sequence). The CDR3 loop spans 14 amino acids.

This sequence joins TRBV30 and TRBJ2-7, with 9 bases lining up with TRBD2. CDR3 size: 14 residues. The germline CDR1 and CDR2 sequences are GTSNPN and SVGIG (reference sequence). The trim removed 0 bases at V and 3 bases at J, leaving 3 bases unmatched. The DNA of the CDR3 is TGTGCCTGGAGTGTGGGCGGGAGGGGCTACGAGCAGTACTTC. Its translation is CAWSVGGRGYEQYF.